A single sample is the source of the 8 T cell receptor beta chains below, sequenced in a study of human CD8 memory T cell subsets. Sequencing libraries of TCR beta were made by UMI-labeled 5' RACE. TCRdb reprocessed the 5' RACE reads, with one entry per CDR3 protein and no DNA. The sample data list about 17,000 distinct CDR3 sequences. Sequenced input: CD8+ stem-like memory T cells (TSCM and TCM) sorted from PBMCs. Noted subset: stem-like memory CD8 T cells (TSTEM), CCR7+ PD-1- TIGIT-. The receptors stem from a human donor in good health.

The J gene is TRBJ2-5, the V gene TRBV11-2; no DNA is available, so the TRBD1 call from TCRdb remains unchecked. The CDR3 consists of 16 residues. Germline CDR1 SGHAT, CDR2 FQNNGV. The chain's CDR3 is CASSQRGGGTQETQYF.

The gene calls are TRBV20-1 and TRBJ1-1. The length of the CDR3 is 12 residues. Germline-derived CDR1 and CDR2 are DFQATT and SNEGSKA (reference sequence). The CDR3 sequence is CSARATNTEAFF.

The chain links TRBV28 to TRBJ2-1; TCRdb indicates TRBD2, and absent DNA this call remains unverified. The CDR3 spans 17 residues. Germline CDR1 reads MDHEN; CDR2 reads SYDVKM. The chain's CDR3 is CASRVPKLGRHYNEQFF.

This chain connects TRBV28 to TRBJ2-1; without DNA, the TCRdb call of TRBD1 cannot be checked. CDR1 is MDHEN, CDR2 SYDVKM, per germline. The CDR3 consists of 16 residues. The CDR3 sequence is CASRILTTGAGNEQFF.

This clonotype is called medium-sized based on its frequency. V usage is TRBV15 and J usage is TRBJ1-2; no DNA is available, so the TRBD1 call from TCRdb remains unchecked. CDR3 size: 14 residues. CDR1 and CDR2 from the germline V gene are LNHNV and YYDKDF (reference sequence). CDR3 loop: CATSRTGSNYGYTF.

The genes are TRBV3-1 and TRBJ2-1; TCRdb names TRBD2, which stays unverified in the absence of DNA. There are 16 residues in the CDR3. From germline, CDR1 is LGHDT and CDR2 YNNKEL (reference sequence). CDR3 protein: CASSQADYSSYNEQFF.

This chain uses TRBV5-6 with TRBJ2-1; TCRdb's D call of TRBD2 is untestable without DNA. The CDR3 length is 16 residues. CDR1 is SGHDT, CDR2 YYEEEE, per germline. This CDR3 is CASSLESGGSYNEQFF.

This chain uses TRBV28 with TRBJ2-3; the TCRdb D gene call, TRBD1, has no DNA to confirm it. The germline V gene has CDR1 MDHEN and CDR2 SYDVKM. CDR3 length: 13 residues. This CDR3 is CASSPGVEDTQYF.